This record concerns one T cell receptor (beta chain) sequence. Antigen unknown. Upon completion of more than eight days in culture, CD4+ T cells were isolated. Sometime from March through December 2020, the person acquired a SARS-CoV-2 infection that PCR confirmed. Data came from immunoSEQ multiplex PCR; TCRdb stores just in-frame clones and leaves some out. The sample consists of 40,000 to 55,000 clones, around 74% of them appearing once. This sample is part of a study of vaccination effects on CD4 cells after COVID-19. Trimming cost V 0 bases and J 2 bases, with 10 bases left between them. Germline CDR1 and CDR2: SGDLS and YYNGEE. This CDR3 contains 15 residues.

The chain combines TRBV9 with TRBJ2-3, with D unresolved. The starting material was CD4+ T cells from PBMCs cultured without peptide, obtained before COVID-19 vaccination. This sequence originates from a human donor who had a prior SARS-CoV-2 infection. The CDR3 reads CASSVVGGYTDTQYF. CDR3 nucleotide sequence: TGTGCCAGCAGCGTAGTCGGCGGATACACAGATACGCAGTATTTT. Full variable domain (outside the CDR3, taken from reference TRBV9 and TRBJ2-3): DSGVTQTPKHLITATGQRVTLRCSPRSGDLSVYWYQQSLDQGLQFLIQYYNGEERAKGNILERFSAQQFPDLHSELNLSSLELGDSALYFCASSVVGGYTDTQYFGPGTRLTVL.